Sequencing of this T cell receptor (beta chain) was carried out in a study of blood T cell repertoires in COVID-19. Germline loops: CDR1 SGHVS, CDR2 FQNEAQ. The CDR3 length is 16 residues. Trimming removed 0 bases from V and 4 bases from J; junction bases left unmatched: 8. As handled by the study authors: By means of reference gene primer amplification, nucleated cell counts were estimated. TCRdb's copy holds only in-frame clones and misses some; the assay was immunoSEQ multiplex PCR. V, J and clone size reflect that table, while D and trimming were determined from the DNA. The repertoire holds fewer than 250,000 clones, approximately 85% seen once, with 3.5% to 4.5% in the top ten.

What was sequenced was peripheral blood. The rearrangement links TRBV7-8 to TRBJ1-2; 7 nucleotides match TRBD1. This sequence originates from a man aged 50 to 60 with acute or convalescent COVID-19. The chain's CDR3 is CASSLAQGQRFYGYTF. Written as DNA, the CDR3 is TGTGCCAGCAGCTTAGCGCAGGGACAGAGGTTCTATGGCTACACCTTC.